This paragraph covers one TCR beta chain sequence. The length of the CDR3 is 15 residues. The J segment lost 5 bases and the V segment lost 0 bases, leaving 6 bases of the junction unmatched. Looked up from germline, CDR1 is MNHEY and CDR2 is SMNVEV (reference sequence). The record originates from a study of OX40 agonist ivuxolimab in advanced cancers. This table comes from immunoSEQ multiplex PCR, and its TCRdb copy is limited to in-frame clones, with some not included. The sample gives tens of thousands of clones, 89% of which show up once; 0.33% is in the top ten. This receptor was taken from an adult with an advanced solid tumor such as melanoma, head and neck, liver or kidney cancer. The material was CD4+ or CD8+ T cells sorted from blood, obtained in a trial of the OX40 agonist ivuxolimab. The genes are TRBV27 and TRBJ2-5; 7 bases match TRBD2. The CDR3 nucleotides are TGTGCCAGCAGTTTATCGATCTCACTAGCGGAGACCCAGTACTTC. This translates into CASSLSISLAETQYF.